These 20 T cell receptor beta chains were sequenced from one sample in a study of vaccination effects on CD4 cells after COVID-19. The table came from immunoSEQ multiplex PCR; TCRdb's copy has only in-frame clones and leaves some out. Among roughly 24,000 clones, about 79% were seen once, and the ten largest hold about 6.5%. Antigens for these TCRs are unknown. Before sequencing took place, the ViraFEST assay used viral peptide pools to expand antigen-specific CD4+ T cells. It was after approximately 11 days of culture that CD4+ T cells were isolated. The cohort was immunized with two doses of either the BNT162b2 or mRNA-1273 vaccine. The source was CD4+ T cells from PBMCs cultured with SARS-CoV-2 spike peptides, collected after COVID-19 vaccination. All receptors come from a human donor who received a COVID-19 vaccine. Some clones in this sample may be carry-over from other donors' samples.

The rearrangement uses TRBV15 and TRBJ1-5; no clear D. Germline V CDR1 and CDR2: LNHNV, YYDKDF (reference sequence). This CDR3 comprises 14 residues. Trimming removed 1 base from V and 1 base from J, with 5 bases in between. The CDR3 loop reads CATSRGLSNQPQHF. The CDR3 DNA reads TGTGCCACCAGCAGAGGGCTAAGCAATCAGCCCCAGCATTTT. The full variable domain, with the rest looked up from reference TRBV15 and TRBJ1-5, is DAMVIQNPRYQVTQFGKPVTLSCSQTLNHNVMYWYQQKSSQAPKLLFHYYDKDFNNEADTPDNFQSRRPNTSFCFLDIRSPGLGDTAMYLCATSRGLSNQPQHFGDGTRLSIL.

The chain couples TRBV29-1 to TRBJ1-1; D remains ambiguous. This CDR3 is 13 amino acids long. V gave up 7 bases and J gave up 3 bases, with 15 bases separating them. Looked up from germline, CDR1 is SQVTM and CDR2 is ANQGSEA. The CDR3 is CSARGGRDTEAFF. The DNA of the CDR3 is TGCAGCGCCCGGGGAGGGAGGGACACTGAAGCTTTCTTT.

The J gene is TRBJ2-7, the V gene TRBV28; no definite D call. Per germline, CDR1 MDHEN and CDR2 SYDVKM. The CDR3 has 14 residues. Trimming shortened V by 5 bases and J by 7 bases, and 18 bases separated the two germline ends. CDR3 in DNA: TGTGCCAGCAGTACCGCTCGAAGAGGCCGGGAGCAGTACGTC. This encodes CASSTARRGREQYV.

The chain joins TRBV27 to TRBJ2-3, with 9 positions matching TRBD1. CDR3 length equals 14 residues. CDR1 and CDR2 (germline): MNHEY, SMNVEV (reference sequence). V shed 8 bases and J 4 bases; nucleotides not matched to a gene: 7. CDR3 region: CASCRDRESDTQYF. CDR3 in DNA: TGTGCCAGCTGTAGGGACAGGGAGTCAGATACGCAGTATTTT.

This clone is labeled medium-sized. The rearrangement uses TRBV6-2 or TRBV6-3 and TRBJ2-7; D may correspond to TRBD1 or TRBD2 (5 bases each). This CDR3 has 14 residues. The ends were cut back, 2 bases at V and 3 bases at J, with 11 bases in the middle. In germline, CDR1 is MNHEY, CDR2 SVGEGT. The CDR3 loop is CASSYAQGDYEQYV. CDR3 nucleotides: TGTGCCAGCAGTTACGCTCAGGGAGACTACGAGCAGTACGTC.

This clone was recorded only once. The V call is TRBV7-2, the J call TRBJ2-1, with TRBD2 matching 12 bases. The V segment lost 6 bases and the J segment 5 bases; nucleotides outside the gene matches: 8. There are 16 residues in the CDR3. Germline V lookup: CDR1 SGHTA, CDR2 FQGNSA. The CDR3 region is CASRPPSGGAHNEQFF. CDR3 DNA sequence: TGTGCCAGCAGGCCTCCTAGCGGGGGGGCCCACAATGAGCAGTTCTTC.

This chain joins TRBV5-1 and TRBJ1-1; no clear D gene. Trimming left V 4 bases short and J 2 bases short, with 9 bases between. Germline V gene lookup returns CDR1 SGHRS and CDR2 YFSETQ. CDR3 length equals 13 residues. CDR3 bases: TGCGCCAGCAGCACGACGGTTAACACTGAAGCTTTCTTT. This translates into CASSTTVNTEAFF.

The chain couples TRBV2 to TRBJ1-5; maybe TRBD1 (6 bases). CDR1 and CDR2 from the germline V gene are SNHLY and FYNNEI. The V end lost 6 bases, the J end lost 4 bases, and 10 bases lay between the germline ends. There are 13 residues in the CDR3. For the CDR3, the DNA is TGTGCCAGCAGCCGGGACAATAATCAGCCCCAGCATTTT. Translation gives CASSRDNNQPQHF.

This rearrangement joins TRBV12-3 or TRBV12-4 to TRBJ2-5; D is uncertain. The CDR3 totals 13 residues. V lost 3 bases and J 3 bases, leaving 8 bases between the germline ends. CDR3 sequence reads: CASSFRSEETQYF. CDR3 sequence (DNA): TGTGCCAGCAGTTTTAGGTCAGAAGAGACCCAGTACTTC.

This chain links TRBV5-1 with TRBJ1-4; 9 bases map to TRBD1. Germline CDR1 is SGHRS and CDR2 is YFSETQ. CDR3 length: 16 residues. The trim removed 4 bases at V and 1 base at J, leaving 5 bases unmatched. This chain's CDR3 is CASSKDRGGTNEKLFF. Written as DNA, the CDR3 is TGCGCCAGCAGCAAGGACAGGGGTGGAACTAATGAAAAACTGTTTTTT.

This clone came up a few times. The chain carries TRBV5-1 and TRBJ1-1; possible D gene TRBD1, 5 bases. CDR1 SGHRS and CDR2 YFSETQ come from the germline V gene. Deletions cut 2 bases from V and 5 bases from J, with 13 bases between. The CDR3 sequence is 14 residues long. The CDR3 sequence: CASSFGGGGTEAFF. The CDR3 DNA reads TGCGCCAGCAGCTTTGGGGGAGGAGGGACTGAAGCTTTCTTT.

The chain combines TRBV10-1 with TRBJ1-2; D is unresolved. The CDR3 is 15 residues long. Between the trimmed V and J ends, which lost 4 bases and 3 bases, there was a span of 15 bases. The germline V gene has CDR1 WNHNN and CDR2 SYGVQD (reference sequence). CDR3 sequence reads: CASSGGRTWDYGYTF. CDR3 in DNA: TGCGCCAGCAGTGGAGGAAGAACCTGGGACTATGGCTACACCTTC.

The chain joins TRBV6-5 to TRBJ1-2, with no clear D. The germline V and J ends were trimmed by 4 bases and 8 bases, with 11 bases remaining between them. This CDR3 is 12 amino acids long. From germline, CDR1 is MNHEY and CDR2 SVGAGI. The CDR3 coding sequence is TGTGCCAGCAGTTTTACGGCGGGGGGCTACACCTTC. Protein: CASSFTAGGYTF.

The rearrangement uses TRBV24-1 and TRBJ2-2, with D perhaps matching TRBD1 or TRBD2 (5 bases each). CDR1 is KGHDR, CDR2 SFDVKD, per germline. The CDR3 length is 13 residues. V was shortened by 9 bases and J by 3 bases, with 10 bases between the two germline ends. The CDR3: CATRGRDTGELFF. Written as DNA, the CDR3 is TGTGCCACCCGGGGCAGGGACACCGGGGAGCTGTTTTTT.

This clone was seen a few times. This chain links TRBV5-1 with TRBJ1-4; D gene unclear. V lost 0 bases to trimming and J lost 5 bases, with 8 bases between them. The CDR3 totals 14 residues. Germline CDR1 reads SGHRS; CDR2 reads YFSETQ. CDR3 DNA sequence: TGCGCCAGCAGCTTGGAGCCCGGGAATGAAAAACTGTTTTTT. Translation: CASSLEPGNEKLFF.

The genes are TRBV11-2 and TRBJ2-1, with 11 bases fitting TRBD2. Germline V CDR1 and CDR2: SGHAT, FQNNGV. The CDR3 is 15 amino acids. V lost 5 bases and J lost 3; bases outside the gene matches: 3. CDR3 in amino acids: CASSRGLAGYNEQFF. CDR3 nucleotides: TGTGCCAGCAGCCGAGGACTAGCGGGCTACAATGAGCAGTTCTTC.

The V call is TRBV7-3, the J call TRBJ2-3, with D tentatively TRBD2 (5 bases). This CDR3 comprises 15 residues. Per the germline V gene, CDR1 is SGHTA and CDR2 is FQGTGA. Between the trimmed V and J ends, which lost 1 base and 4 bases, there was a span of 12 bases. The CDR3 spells CASSLRPGAADTQYF. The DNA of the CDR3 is TGTGCCAGCAGCTTAAGGCCAGGAGCGGCAGATACGCAGTATTTT.

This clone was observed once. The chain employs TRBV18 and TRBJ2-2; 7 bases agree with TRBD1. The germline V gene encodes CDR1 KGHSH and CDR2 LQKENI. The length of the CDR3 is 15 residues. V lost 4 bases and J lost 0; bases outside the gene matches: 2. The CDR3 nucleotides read TGTGCCAGCTCACGACAGGGATCGAACACCGGGGAGCTGTTTTTT. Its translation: CASSRQGSNTGELFF.

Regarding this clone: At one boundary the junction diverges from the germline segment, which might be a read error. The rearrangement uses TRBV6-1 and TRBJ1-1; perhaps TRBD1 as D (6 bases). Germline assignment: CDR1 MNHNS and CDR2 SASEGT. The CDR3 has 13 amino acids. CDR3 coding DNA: TGTGCCAGCGGTGACAGGTGGAACACTGAAGCTTTCTTT. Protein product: CASGDRWNTEAFF.

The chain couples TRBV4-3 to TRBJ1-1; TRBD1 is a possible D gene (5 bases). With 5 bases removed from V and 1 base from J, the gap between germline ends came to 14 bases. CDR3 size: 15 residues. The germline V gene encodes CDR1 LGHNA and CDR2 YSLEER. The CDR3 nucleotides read TGCGCCAGCAGCGCCTGGGGCGCCGGGAACACTGAAGCTTTCTTT. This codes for CASSAWGAGNTEAFF.